The entry below describes one TCR beta chain. Other nucleotide sequences from this sample produce the same CDR3. This record belongs to a study of blood T cell repertoires in COVID-19. Study-level background: Collection of acute and convalescent COVID-19 samples took place in the United States, Italy and Spain. T cells, B-cell-depleted T cells, or PBMCs provided the cDNA or gDNA that served as material.

V lost 3 bases to trimming and J lost 9 bases, with 6 bases between them. Germline V gene sequence: CDR1 LNHDA, CDR2 SQIVND (reference sequence). This CDR3 is built from 11 residues. In the original processing: Reference gene primers were amplified, and this amplification served to estimate nucleated cell counts. Assay: immunoSEQ multiplex PCR; the TCRdb copy retains only in-frame clones and omits some. That table is the source of V, J and clone size, and D and trimming were worked out from the DNA. The data contain approximately 160,000 clones, 84% of them singletons. Sample: peripheral blood. This TCR came from a man between 18 and 29 years old with active or convalescent COVID-19. The V gene is TRBV19, the J gene TRBJ2-1; maybe TRBD1 (5 bases). The CDR3 DNA sequence: TGTGCCAGTAGTATGGGGCTTGAGCAGTTCTTC. It encodes CASSMGLEQFF.